A single sample gave rise to the 5 T cell receptor beta chains below, sequenced in a study of blood T cell repertoires in COVID-19. Data came from immunoSEQ multiplex PCR; TCRdb stores just in-frame clones and leaves some out. The data hold roughly 330,000 clones, with 65% to 85% observed a single time. The sequenced sample consisted of peripheral blood. The receptors come from a woman in her 50s with acute or convalescent COVID-19.

This rearrangement joins TRBV5-4 to TRBJ2-2, with D possibly TRBD1 on 7 matching bases. V was pared by 3 bases and J by 0 bases, with 12 bases between. Germline V gene lookup returns CDR1 SGHNT and CDR2 YYREEE (reference sequence). The CDR3 extends over 16 amino acids. CDR3 nucleotides: TGTGCCAGCAGCTCAGGCGGGACAGCGAACACCGGGGAGCTGTTTTTT. This encodes CASSSGGTANTGELFF. Looking up the rest from reference TRBV5-4 and TRBJ2-2 gives the full variable domain: ETGVTQSPTHLIKTRGQQVTLRCSSQSGHNTVSWYQQALGQGPQFIFQYYREEENGRGNFPPRFSGLQFPNYSSELNVNALELDDSALYLCASSSGGTANTGELFFGEGSRLTVL.

The rearrangement uses TRBV7-8 and TRBJ1-1, with TRBD1 matching over 9 bases. Trimming cost V 3 bases and J 4 bases; bases outside gene matches: 0. Germline V CDR1 and CDR2: SGHVS, FQNEAQ. The CDR3 is 13 amino acids. For the CDR3, the DNA is TGTGCCAGCAGCTTGACAGGGGGCACTGAAGCTTTCTTT. Translation: CASSLTGGTEAFF.

CDR3 amino acids: CASSLGIRDRAAWDTIYF. The CDR3 DNA reads TGTGCCAGCAGCCTGGGGATCCGGGACAGGGCTGCGTGGGACACCATATATTTT. This sequence joins TRBV7-3 and TRBJ1-3; TRBD1 aligns across 9 bases. This CDR3 is 18 amino acids long. The V gene's germline CDR1 is SGHTA and CDR2 FQGTGA. Germline trimming cut 5 bases from V and 8 bases from J; bases unmatched to any gene: 19. Complete variable domain (other parts from reference TRBV7-3 and TRBJ1-3): GAGVSQTPSNKVTEKGKYVELRCDPISGHTALYWYRQSLGQGPEFLIYFQGTGAADDSGLPNDRFFAVRPEGSVSTLKIQRTERGDSAVYLCASSLGIRDRAAWDTIYFGEGSWLTVV.

V and J are TRBV7-9 and TRBJ2-7; possible D gene TRBD1, 6 bases. From germline, CDR1 is SEHNR and CDR2 FQNEAQ (reference sequence). The V end lost 2 bases, the J end lost 3 bases, and 8 bases lay between the germline ends. The CDR3 totals 13 residues. The CDR3 nucleotides are TGTGCCAGCAGCTTAAAAGGGGGCTACGAGCAGTACTTC. Protein sequence: CASSLKGGYEQYF.

The chain uses TRBV6-1 and TRBJ1-5; D gene uncertain. Looked up from germline, CDR1 is MNHNS and CDR2 is SASEGT. This CDR3 contains 15 residues. Deletions cut 2 bases from V and 4 bases from J, with 12 bases between. CDR3 nucleotides: TGTGCCAGCAGTGAAATTTTGGGCCTGAATCAGCCCCAGCATTTT. Its translation: CASSEILGLNQPQHF.